This T cell receptor beta chain was sequenced during a study of T cells in localized non-small cell lung cancer. Study-wide findings and caveats: Sequence data derive from only one tumor region, so heterogeneity remains possible.

The germline V gene encodes CDR1 LGHNA and CDR2 YNFKEQ. There are 16 residues in the CDR3. Trimming took off 1 base at V and 1 base at J, with 11 bases between the two ends. In regard to this clone: Its matching antigen is unknown.

TCRdb keeps only in-frame clones here, not all; method: immunoSEQ multiplex PCR. The sample records roughly 25,000 clones, around 87% being singletons. The TCR originated in a male donor older than 55 with stage II squamous cell lung carcinoma. Here the sequenced sample was peripheral blood, taken before any cancer treatment. This chain uses TRBV4-2 with TRBJ1-3; D unresolved. Written as DNA, the CDR3 is TGTGCCAGCAGCCAAGCGAGTTCGGTGTCTGGAAACACCATATATTTT. As protein: CASSQASSVSGNTIYF.